This T cell receptor (beta chain) was sequenced in a study of sequential checkpoint blockade in melanoma. This clone has just a few counts. Distinct nucleotide sequences in the sample also encode this CDR3. The CDR3 has 15 amino acids. With V trimmed by 1 base and J by 1 base, 1 base remained unmatched. Looked up from germline, CDR1 is SEHNR and CDR2 is FQNEAQ (reference sequence). Stated treatment: randomized to nivolumab then ipilimumab (arm A) or the reverse (arm B). Libraries were prepared by immunoSEQ multiplex PCR; TCRdb keeps only in-frame clonotypes and omits some of them. The sample includes roughly 17,000 clones, roughly 71% of them seen just once.

The TCR originated in a human donor with melanoma. The sequencing used CD8+ T cells sorted from blood (inferred from file names), collected from a patient given nivolumab and ipilimumab in sequence. The chain couples TRBV7-9 to TRBJ2-3; 8 positions agree with TRBD2. CDR3: CASSLVGGGTDTQYF. The CDR3, as DNA: TGTGCCAGCAGCTTAGTCGGGGGGGGCACAGATACGCAGTATTTT.